This T cell receptor (beta chain) originates from a study of Ad26.COV2.S vaccination and SARS-CoV-2 variants. Overall study results and limits: Overall T cell responses may have been underestimated by the analyses of TCR breadth and depth. Spike-specific TCR breadth was greater after Ad26.COV2.S than placebo. There was reportedly substantial breadth in spike-specific CD8+ and CD4+ T cell responses after vaccination.

On this clone: The antigen is unknown.

The treatment denotes: some 19 received Ad26.COV2.S at low or high dose, single or two shots; several received placebo; per-sample allocation not given. Sampling was done on day 63 after the first vaccine or placebo injection. Sequenced by immunoSEQ multiplex PCR; TCRdb stores in-frame clones only, minus some. This table has about 400,000 clones, 70% to 90% appearing once. Germline-derived CDR1 and CDR2 are LGHDT and YNNKEL (reference sequence). The CDR3 is 14 amino acids. The V gene lost 4 bases and the J gene lost 6 bases, with 12 bases spanning the gap. This sequence was found in a person between 18 and 65 years old who received the Ad26.COV2.S COVID-19 vaccine or a placebo. The chain carries TRBV3-1 (or the pseudogene TRBV3-2) and TRBJ2-2; no definite D call. Specimen: peripheral blood, collected in a trial of Ad26.COV2.S vaccine versus placebo. This CDR3 reads CASSRNGLPGELFF. As DNA, the CDR3 is TGTGCCAGCAGCCGTAACGGGCTTCCCGGGGAGCTGTTTTTT.